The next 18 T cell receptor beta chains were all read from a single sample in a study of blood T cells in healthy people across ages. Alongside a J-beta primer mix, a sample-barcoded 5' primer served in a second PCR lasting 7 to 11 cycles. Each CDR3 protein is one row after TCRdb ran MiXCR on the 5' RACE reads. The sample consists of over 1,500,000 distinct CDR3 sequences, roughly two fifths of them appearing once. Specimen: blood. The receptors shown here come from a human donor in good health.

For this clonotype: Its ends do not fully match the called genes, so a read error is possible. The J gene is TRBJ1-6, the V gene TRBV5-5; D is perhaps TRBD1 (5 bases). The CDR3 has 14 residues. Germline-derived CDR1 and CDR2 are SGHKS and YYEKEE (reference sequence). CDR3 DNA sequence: TGTGCCGGCAGCTGGGACCCAGGGAGTTCACCCCTCCACTTT. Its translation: CAGSWDPGSSPLHF.

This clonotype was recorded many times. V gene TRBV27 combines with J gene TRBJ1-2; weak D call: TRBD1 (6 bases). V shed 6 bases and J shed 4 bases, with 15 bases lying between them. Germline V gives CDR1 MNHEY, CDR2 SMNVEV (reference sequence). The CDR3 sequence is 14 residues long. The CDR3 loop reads CASRLQGLGYGYTF. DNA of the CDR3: TGTGCCAGCAGGCTACAGGGACTTGGCTATGGCTACACCTTC.

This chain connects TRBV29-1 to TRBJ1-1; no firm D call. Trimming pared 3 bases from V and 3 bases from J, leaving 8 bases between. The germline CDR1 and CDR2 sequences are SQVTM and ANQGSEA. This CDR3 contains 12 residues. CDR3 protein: CSVDPEYTEAFF. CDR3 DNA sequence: TGCAGCGTTGATCCTGAATACACTGAAGCTTTCTTT. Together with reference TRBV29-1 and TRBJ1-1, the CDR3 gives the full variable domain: SAVISQKPSRDICQRGTSLTIQCQVDSQVTMMFWYRQQPGQSLTLIATANQGSEATYESGFVIDKFPISRPNLTFSTLTVSNMSPEDSSIYLCSVDPEYTEAFFGQGTRLTVV.

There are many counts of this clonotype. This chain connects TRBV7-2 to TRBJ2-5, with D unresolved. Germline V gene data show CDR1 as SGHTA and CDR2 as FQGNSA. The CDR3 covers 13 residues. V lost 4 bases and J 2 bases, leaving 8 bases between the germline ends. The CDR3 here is CASSSRRQETQYF. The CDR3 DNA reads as TGTGCCAGCAGCTCTCGACGTCAAGAGACCCAGTACTTC.

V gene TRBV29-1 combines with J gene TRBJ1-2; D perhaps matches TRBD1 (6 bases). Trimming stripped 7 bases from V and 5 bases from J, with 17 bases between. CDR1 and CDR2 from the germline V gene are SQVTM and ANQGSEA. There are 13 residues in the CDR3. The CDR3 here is CSAGTTGLYGYTF. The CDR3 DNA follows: TGCAGCGCGGGAACCACAGGGTTATATGGCTACACCTTC.

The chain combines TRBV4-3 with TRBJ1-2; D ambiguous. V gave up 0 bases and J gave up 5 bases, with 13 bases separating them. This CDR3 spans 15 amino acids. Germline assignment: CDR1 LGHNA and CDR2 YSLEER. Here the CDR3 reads CASSQDREQLYGYTF. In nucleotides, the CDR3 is TGCGCCAGCAGCCAAGATCGCGAACAGCTGTATGGCTACACCTTC.

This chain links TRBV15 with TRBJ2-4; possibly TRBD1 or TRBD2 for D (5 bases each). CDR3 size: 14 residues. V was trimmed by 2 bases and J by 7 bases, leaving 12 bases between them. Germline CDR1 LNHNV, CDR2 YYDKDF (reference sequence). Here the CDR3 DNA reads TGTGCCACCAGCAGAAACCGGGACGGGAACATTCAGTACTTC. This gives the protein CATSRNRDGNIQYF. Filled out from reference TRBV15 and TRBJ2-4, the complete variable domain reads DAMVIQNPRYQVTQFGKPVTLSCSQTLNHNVMYWYQQKSSQAPKLLFHYYDKDFNNEADTPDNFQSRRPNTSFCFLDIRSPGLGDTAMYLCATSRNRDGNIQYFGAGTRLSVL.

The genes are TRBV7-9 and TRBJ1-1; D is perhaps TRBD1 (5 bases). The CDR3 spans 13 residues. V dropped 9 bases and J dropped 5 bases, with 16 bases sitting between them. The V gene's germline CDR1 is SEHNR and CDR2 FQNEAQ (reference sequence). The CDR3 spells CASGITGPTEAFF. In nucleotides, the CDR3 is TGTGCCAGTGGGATAACGGGACCTACTGAAGCTTTCTTT.

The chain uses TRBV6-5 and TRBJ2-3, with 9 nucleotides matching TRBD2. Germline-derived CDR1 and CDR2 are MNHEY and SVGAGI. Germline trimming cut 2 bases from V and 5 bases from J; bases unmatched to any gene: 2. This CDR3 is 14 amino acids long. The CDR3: CASSYRLAEDTQYF. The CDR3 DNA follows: TGTGCCAGCAGTTACCGACTAGCGGAAGATACGCAGTATTTT.

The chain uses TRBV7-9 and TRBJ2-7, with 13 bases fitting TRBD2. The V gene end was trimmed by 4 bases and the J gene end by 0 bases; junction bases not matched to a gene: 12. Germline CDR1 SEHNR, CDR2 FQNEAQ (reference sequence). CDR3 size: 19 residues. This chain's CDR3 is CASSSPGLAGIGVSYEQYF. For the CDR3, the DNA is TGTGCCAGCAGCTCTCCGGGACTAGCGGGGATCGGGGTCTCCTACGAGCAGTACTTC.

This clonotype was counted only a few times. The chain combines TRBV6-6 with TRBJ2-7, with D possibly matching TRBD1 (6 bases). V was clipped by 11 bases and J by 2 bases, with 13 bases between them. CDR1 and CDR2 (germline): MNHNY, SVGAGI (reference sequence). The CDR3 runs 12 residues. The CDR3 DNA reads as TGTGCCGCCCAGGGGAGAGCCTACGAGCAGTACTTC. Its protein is CAAQGRAYEQYF.

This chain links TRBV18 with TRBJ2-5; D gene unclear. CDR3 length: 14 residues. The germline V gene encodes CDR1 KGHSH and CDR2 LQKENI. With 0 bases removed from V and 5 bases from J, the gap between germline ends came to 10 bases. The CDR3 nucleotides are TGTGCCAGCTCACCACCATCTGTCGGGGAGACCCAGTACTTC. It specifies CASSPPSVGETQYF.

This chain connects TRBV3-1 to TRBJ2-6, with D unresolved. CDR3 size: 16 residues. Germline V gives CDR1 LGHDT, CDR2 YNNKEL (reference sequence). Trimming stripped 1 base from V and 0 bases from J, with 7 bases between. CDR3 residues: CASSQGPNSGANVLTF. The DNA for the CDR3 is TGTGCCAGCAGCCAAGGGCCCAACTCTGGGGCCAACGTCCTGACTTTC.

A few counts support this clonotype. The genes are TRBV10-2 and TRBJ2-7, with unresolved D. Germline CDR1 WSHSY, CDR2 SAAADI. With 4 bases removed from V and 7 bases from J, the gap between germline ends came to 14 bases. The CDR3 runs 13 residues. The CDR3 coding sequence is TGCGCCAGCAGTGGATTCCCACCTGAAGAGCAGTACTTC. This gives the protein CASSGFPPEEQYF.

The CDR3 DNA sequence: TGTGCCAGCAGTACCCGGCCCCCTCTTCGTCTCAATGAGCAGTTCTTC. As protein: CASSTRPPLRLNEQFF. The gene calls are TRBV27 and TRBJ2-1; no clear D gene. The length of the CDR3 is 16 residues. Deletions cut 5 bases from V and 6 bases from J, with 20 bases between. Germline values: CDR1 MNHEY, CDR2 SMNVEV (reference sequence).

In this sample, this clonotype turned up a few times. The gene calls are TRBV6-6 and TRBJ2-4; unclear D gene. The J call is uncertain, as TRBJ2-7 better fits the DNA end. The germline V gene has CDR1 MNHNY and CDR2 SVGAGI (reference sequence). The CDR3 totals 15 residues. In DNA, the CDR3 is TGTGCCAGCAGTTACTCGACCAGCCGAGTCTACGAGCAGTACTTC. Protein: CASSYSTSRVYEQYF.

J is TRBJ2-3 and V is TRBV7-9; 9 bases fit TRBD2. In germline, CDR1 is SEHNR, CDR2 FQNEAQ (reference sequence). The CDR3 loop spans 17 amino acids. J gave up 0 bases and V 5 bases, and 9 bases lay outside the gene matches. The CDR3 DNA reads TGTGCCAGCAGCCGGAGCGGGGGGACATTAAGCACAGATACGCAGTATTTT. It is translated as CASSRSGGTLSTDTQYF.

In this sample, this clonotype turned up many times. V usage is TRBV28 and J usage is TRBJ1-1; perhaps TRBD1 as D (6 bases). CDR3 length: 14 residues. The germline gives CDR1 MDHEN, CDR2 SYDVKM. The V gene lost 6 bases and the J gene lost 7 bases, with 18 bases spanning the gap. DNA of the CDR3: TGTGCCAGCAGAGCCCCCGGGGGCGTTAATGAAGCTTTCTTT. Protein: CASRAPGGVNEAFF.